This T cell receptor (beta chain) was found in a study of blood T cell repertoires in COVID-19. There are 16 residues in the CDR3. Per the germline V gene, CDR1 is DFQATT and CDR2 is SNEGSKA (reference sequence). J lost 5 bases, V lost 3 bases, and 13 bases had no gene match. Assay used: immunoSEQ multiplex PCR; TCRdb lists only in-frame clones, some missing. The sample has about 70,000 clones, approximately 83% seen once. The source of this sequence is a human donor in a cohort sampled during active COVID-19. The genes are TRBV20-1 and TRBJ2-5; 9 nucleotides line up with TRBD2. The sequenced sample consisted of peripheral blood. The CDR3 DNA reads as TGCAGTGCTAGTCCCCCCCTGGGGCGGGGGGGGGAGACCCAGTACTTC. Amino acids: CSASPPLGRGGETQYF.